What follows is one T cell receptor beta chain and its context. The sample belongs to a study of blood T cell repertoires in COVID-19. Study-level information: In each case, the material was cDNA or gDNA derived from T cells, B-cell-depleted T cells, or PBMCs.

V lost 5 bases and J lost 4; bases outside the gene matches: 8. Germline-derived CDR1 and CDR2 are SGHRS and YFSETQ. The CDR3 spans 15 residues. In the study's own analysis: Nucleated cell counts were estimated from reference gene primer amplification. Measured with immunoSEQ multiplex PCR; TCRdb has only the in-frame clones, and not every one. V, J and clone size derive from that table, while D and trimming were established from the DNA sequence. The sample yields 350,000 to 550,000 clones, approximately 90% seen once. The chain carries TRBV5-1 and TRBJ1-3; 8 nucleotides agree with TRBD1. The TCR sequence derives from a man younger than 45 who had recovered from COVID-19. The specimen sequenced was PBMCs or T cells enriched from blood (not recorded which). The CDR3 protein is CASSNGQGYGNTIYF. In DNA form, the CDR3 reads TGCGCCAGCAGTAACGGACAGGGCTACGGAAACACCATATATTTT. The variable domain in full, with the rest retrieved from reference TRBV5-1 and TRBJ1-3, is KAGVTQTPRYLIKTRGQQVTLSCSPISGHRSVSWYQQTPGQGLQFLFEYFSETQRNKGNFPGRFSGRQFSNSRSEMNVSTLELGDSALYLCASSNGQGYGNTIYFGEGSWLTVV.